This T cell receptor (beta chain) was profiled in a study of Tregs in tolerant kidney transplant recipients. Unstimulated Tregs (CD4+CD25+CD127-) and CD4+CD25- non-Tregs were sorted from PBMCs. Germline-derived CDR1 and CDR2 are SQVTM and ANQGSEA. V lost 8 bases and J lost 5; bases outside the gene matches: 6. This CDR3 comprises 13 residues. Sequencing used immunoSEQ multiplex PCR; TCRdb keeps in-frame clones, though not all of them. The sample includes around 78,000 clones, more than 85% of them seen just once. The sequence came from a human donor who received a combined kidney and bone marrow transplant. The chain carries TRBV29-1 and TRBJ2-3, with 11 bases lining up with TRBD2. The sequencing here drew on Tregs from blood, taken before the transplant. CDR3 sequence reads: CSFSGRAKDTQYF. In DNA form, the CDR3 reads TGCAGCTTTAGCGGGAGGGCCAAAGATACGCAGTATTTT.